This note documents a single T cell receptor (beta chain) sequence. This entry is derived from a study of cytomegalovirus exposure and HLA in healthy donors. The primer mix had 60 Vbeta and 13 Jbeta primers. Measured with immunoSEQ multiplex PCR; TCRdb has only the in-frame clones, and not every one. The sample contains 140,000 or so clones, about two thirds of which appear only once. The ends were cut back, 3 bases at V and 9 bases at J, with 15 bases in the middle. Germline V gives CDR1 MDHEN, CDR2 SYDVKM. The CDR3 covers 14 residues. This chain uses TRBV28 with TRBJ2-4; D may be TRBD1 (5 bases). Material for sequencing was PBMCs. This sequence originates from a man aged 40-49 years in good health and CMV-seronegative. The DNA of the CDR3 is TGTGCCAGCAGTTTTAGGGCAGGGTGGGCCATTCAGTACTTC. Its protein is CASSFRAGWAIQYF.